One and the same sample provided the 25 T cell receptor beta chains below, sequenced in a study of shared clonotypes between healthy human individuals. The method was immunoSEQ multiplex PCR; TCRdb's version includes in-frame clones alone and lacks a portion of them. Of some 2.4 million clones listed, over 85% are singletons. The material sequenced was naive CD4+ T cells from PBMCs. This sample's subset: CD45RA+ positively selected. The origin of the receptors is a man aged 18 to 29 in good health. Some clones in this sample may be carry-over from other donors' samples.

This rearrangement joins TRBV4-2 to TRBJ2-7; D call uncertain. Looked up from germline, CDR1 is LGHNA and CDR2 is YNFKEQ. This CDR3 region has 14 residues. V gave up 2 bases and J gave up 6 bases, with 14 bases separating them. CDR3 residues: CASSQNPLGAEQYF. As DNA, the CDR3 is TGTGCCAGCAGCCAAAACCCGTTGGGCGCCGAGCAGTACTTC.

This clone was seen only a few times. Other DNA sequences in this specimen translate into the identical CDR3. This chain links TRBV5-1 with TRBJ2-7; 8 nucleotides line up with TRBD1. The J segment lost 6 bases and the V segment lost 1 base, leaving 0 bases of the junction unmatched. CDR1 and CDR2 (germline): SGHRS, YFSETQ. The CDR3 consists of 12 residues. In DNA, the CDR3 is TGCGCCAGCAGCTTGACAGGGGGCGAGCAGTACTTC. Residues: CASSLTGGEQYF.

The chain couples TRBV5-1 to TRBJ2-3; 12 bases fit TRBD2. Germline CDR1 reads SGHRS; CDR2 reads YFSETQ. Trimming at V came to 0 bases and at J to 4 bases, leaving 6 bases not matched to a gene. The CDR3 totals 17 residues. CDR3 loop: CASSLGRLAGVPDTQYF. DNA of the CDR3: TGCGCCAGCAGCTTGGGACGACTAGCGGGAGTACCAGATACGCAGTATTTT.

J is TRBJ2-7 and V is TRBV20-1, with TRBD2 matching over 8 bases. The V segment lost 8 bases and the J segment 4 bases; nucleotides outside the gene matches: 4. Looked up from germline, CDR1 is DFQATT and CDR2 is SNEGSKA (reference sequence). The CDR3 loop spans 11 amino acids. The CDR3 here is CSSGSPYEQYF. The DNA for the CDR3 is TGCAGTAGCGGGAGCCCATACGAGCAGTACTTC.

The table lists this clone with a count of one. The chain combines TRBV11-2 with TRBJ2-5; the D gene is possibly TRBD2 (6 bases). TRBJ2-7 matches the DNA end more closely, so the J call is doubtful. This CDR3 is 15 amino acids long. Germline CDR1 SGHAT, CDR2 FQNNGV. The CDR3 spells CASSLPLASSYEQYF. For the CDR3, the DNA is TGTGCCAGCAGCTTGCCCCTAGCGTCTTCCTACGAGCAGTACTTC.

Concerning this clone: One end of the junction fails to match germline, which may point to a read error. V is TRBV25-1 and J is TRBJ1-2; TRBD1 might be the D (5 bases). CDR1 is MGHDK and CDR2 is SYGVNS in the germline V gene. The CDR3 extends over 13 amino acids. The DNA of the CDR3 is TGTGCCAGCACTGAATACCAGGGAGGGGGCTACACCTTC. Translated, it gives CASTEYQGGGYTF.

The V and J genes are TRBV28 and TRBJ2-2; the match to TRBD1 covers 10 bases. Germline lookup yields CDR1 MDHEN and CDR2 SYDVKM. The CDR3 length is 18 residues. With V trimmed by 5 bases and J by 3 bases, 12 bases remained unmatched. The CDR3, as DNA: TGTGCCAGCAGTCCGAAGCCGGGACAGGGGAAATACACCGGGGAGCTGTTTTTT. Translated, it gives CASSPKPGQGKYTGELFF.

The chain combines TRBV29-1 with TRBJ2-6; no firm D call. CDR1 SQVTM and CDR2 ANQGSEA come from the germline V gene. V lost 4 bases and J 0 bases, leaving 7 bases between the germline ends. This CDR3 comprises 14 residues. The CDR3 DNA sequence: TGCAGCGTTGTCGTTAGCTCTGGGGCCAACGTCCTGACTTTC. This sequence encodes CSVVVSSGANVLTF.

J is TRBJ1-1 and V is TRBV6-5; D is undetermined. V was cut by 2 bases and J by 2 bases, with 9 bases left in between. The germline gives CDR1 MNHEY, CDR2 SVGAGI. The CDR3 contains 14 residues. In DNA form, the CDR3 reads TGTGCCAGCAGTTACGATGGACCCAACACTGAAGCTTTCTTT. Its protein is CASSYDGPNTEAFF.

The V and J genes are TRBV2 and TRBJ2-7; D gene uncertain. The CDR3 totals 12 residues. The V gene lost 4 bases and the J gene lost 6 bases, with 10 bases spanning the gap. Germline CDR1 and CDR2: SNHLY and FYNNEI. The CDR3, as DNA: TGTGCCAGCAGTGGACCCGGGCTCGAGCAGTACTTC. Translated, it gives CASSGPGLEQYF. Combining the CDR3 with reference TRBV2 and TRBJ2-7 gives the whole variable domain EPEVTQTPSHQVTQMGQEVILRCVPISNHLYFYWYRQILGQKVEFLVSFYNNEISEKSEIFDDQFSVERPDGSNFTLKIRSTKLEDSAMYFCASSGPGLEQYFGPGTRLTVT.

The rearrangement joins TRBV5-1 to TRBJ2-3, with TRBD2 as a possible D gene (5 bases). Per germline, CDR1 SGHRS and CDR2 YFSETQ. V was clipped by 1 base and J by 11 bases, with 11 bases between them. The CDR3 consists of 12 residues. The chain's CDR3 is CASSLSGVVQYF. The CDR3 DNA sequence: TGCGCCAGCAGCTTGTCCGGGGTTGTGCAGTATTTT.

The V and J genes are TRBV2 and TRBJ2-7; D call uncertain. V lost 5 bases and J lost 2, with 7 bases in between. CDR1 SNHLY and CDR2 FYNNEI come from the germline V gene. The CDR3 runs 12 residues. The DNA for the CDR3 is TGTGCCAGCAGTCGGGCCACCTACGAGCAGTACTTC. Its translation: CASSRATYEQYF.

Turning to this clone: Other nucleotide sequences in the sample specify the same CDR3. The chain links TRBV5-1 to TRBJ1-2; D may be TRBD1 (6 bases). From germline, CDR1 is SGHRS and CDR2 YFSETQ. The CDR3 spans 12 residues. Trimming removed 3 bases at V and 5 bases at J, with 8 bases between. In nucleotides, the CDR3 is TGCGCCAGCAGCTCCCAGGGGTATGGCTACACCTTC. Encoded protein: CASSSQGYGYTF.

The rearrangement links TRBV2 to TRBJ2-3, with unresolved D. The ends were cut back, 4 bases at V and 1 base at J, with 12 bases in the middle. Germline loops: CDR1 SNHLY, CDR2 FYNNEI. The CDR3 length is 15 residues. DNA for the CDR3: TGTGCCAGCAGTGTGGGGTTTTCGGGCACAGATACGCAGTATTTT. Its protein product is CASSVGFSGTDTQYF.

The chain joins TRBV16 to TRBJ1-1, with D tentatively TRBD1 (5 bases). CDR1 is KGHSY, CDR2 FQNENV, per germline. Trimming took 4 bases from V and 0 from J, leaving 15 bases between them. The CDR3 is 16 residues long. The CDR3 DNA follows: TGTGCCAGCAGCCGTTCAGGCCAGGGACTGAACACTGAAGCTTTCTTT. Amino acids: CASSRSGQGLNTEAFF.

The CDR3 sequence: CASSQAPGDSYNEQFF. The CDR3 nucleotides read TGCGCCAGCAGCCAAGCCCCGGGAGATTCCTACAATGAGCAGTTCTTC. The chain joins TRBV4-1 to TRBJ2-1, with D perhaps matching TRBD2 (6 bases). The CDR3 runs 16 residues. V was trimmed by 1 base and J by 1 base, leaving 11 bases between them. Germline V gives CDR1 MGHRA, CDR2 YSYEKL.

For the CDR3, the DNA is TGTGCCAGCTCACTTCGGGACTTTTACGTAGGCGTCTACAATGAGCAGTTCTTC. Protein: CASSLRDFYVGVYNEQFF. The chain links TRBV18 to TRBJ2-1; weak D call: TRBD2 (6 bases). V lost 4 bases and J 3 bases, leaving 22 bases between the germline ends. Germline lookup yields CDR1 KGHSH and CDR2 LQKENI. The CDR3 length is 18 residues.

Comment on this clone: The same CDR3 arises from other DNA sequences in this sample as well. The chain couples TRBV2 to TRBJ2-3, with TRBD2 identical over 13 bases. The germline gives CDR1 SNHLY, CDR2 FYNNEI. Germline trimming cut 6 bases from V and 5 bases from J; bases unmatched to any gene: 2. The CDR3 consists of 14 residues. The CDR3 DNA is TGTGCCAGCAGCGGGACTAGCGGGAAAGATACGCAGTATTTT. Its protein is CASSGTSGKDTQYF.

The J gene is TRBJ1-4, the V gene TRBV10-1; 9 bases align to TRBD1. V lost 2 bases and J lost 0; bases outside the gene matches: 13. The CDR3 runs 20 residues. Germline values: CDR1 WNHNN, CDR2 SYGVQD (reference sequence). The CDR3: CASSEKGQGTVLATNEKLFF. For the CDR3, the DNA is TGCGCCAGCAGTGAGAAGGGACAGGGAACCGTATTGGCAACTAATGAAAAACTGTTTTTT.

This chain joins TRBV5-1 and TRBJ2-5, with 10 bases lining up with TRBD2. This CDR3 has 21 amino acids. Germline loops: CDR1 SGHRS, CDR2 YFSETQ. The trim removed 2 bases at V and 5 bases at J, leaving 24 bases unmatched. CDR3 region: CASSLRPVGPVGTSAGETQYF. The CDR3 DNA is TGCGCCAGCAGCTTAAGACCCGTTGGGCCAGTGGGGACTAGCGCCGGGGAGACCCAGTACTTC.

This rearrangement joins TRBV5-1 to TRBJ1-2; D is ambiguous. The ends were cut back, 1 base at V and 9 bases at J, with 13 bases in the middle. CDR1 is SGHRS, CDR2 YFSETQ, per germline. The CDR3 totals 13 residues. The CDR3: CASSLKASASYTF. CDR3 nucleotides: TGCGCCAGCAGCTTGAAAGCCTCAGCCAGCTACACCTTC.

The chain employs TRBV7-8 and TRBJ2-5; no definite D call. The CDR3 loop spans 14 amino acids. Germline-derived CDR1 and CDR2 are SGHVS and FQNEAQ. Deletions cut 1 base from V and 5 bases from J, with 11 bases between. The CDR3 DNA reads TGTGCCAGCAGCTTAGATCCGTCTAAGGAGACCCAGTACTTC. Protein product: CASSLDPSKETQYF.

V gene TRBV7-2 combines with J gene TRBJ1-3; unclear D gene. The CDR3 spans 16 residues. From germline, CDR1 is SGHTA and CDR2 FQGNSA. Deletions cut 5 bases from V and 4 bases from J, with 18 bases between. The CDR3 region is CASSPYQTGRGNTIYF. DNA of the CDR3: TGTGCCAGCAGCCCTTACCAAACGGGGAGGGGAAACACCATATATTTT.

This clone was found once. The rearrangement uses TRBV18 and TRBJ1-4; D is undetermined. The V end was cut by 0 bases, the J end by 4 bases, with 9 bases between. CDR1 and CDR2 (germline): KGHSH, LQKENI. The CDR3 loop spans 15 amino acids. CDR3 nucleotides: TGTGCCAGCTCACCACCGTCGCGGGTTAATGAAAAACTGTTTTTT. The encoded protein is CASSPPSRVNEKLFF.

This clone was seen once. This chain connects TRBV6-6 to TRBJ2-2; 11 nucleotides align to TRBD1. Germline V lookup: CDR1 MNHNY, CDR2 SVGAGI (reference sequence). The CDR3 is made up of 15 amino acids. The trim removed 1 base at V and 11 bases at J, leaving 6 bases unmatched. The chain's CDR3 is CASSYFPGQGVELFF. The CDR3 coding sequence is TGTGCCAGCAGTTACTTCCCGGGACAGGGGGTTGAGCTGTTTTTT.